The source of this T cell receptor (beta chain) is a study of T cell responses to AZD1222 COVID-19 vaccine. Clones were read by immunoSEQ multiplex PCR, and TCRdb kept only the in-frame ones, dropping some. This repertoire shows 160,000 or so clones, just over 90% found once; its top ten account for about 1.1%. This CDR3 has 15 residues. From germline, CDR1 is LGHNA and CDR2 YNFKEQ. The ends were cut back, 1 base at V and 2 bases at J, with 11 bases in the middle. The chain links TRBV4-2 to TRBJ1-1; no reliable D call. The origin of this receptor is an adult who received the AZD1222 COVID-19 vaccine. The source material was peripheral blood, sampled 28 days after the second AZD1222 dose. This CDR3 reads CASSQGRFGNTEAFF. The CDR3 nucleotides are TGTGCCAGCAGCCAAGGGAGGTTTGGAAACACTGAAGCTTTCTTT.